This TCR beta chain came from a study of blood T cell repertoires in COVID-19. Across the whole study: Acute and convalescent COVID-19 samples came from the United States, Italy and Spain. Sources were T cells, B-cell-depleted T cells, or PBMCs; the material itself was cDNA or gDNA.

Methods used by the authors: For nucleated cells, counts were estimated from reference gene primer amplification. Generated by immunoSEQ multiplex PCR, the TCRdb table keeps only in-frame clones and is missing some. V, J and clone size reflect that table, while D and trimming were determined from the DNA. This table holds roughly 250,000 clones, 70% to 85% found once. This CDR3 has 16 residues. The sequence was obtained from a middle-aged woman with active or convalescent COVID-19. Sequences were obtained from peripheral blood. The chain joins TRBV21-1 to TRBJ1-1; TRBD1 is the table's D call, not checked against the DNA. TRBV21-1 is marked as a pseudogene. This CDR3 reads CASSKGIGGQFAEAFF. In nucleotides, the CDR3 is TGTGCCAGCAGCAAAGGAATCGGAGGACAGTTCGCTGAAGCTTTCTTT.